Given below is one T cell receptor (beta chain) in context. The antigen remains undetermined. This entry comes from a study of STAT5B mutations in CD4+ large granular lymphocyte leukemia. Whole-study results and caveats: 8/27 top patient clones versus 2/35 control clones were TRBV06-family.

The assay was run at survey level. As processed by the authors: Lowest detectable productive clonotype frequency was 2.59 x 10-5. The repertoire was sequenced with immunoSEQ multiplex PCR; TCRdb's copy has only in-frame clones and lacks some. D and trimming were read from the DNA, whereas the V and J calls and clone size are those reported in that table. The table shows tens of thousands of clones, with 70% to 75% occurring only once. V was clipped by 3 bases and J by 2 bases, with 9 bases between them. The CDR3 has 14 amino acids. CDR1 is SGHTA and CDR2 is FQGTGA in the germline V gene. The TCR originated in a human donor in good health. The sequenced sample consisted of CD4+ T cells from blood buffy coats. This chain connects TRBV7-3 to TRBJ2-3, with D uncertain. CDR3 sequence: CASSLSSVTDTQYF. In nucleotides, the CDR3 is TGTGCCAGCAGCTTGTCGAGCGTCACAGATACGCAGTATTTT.